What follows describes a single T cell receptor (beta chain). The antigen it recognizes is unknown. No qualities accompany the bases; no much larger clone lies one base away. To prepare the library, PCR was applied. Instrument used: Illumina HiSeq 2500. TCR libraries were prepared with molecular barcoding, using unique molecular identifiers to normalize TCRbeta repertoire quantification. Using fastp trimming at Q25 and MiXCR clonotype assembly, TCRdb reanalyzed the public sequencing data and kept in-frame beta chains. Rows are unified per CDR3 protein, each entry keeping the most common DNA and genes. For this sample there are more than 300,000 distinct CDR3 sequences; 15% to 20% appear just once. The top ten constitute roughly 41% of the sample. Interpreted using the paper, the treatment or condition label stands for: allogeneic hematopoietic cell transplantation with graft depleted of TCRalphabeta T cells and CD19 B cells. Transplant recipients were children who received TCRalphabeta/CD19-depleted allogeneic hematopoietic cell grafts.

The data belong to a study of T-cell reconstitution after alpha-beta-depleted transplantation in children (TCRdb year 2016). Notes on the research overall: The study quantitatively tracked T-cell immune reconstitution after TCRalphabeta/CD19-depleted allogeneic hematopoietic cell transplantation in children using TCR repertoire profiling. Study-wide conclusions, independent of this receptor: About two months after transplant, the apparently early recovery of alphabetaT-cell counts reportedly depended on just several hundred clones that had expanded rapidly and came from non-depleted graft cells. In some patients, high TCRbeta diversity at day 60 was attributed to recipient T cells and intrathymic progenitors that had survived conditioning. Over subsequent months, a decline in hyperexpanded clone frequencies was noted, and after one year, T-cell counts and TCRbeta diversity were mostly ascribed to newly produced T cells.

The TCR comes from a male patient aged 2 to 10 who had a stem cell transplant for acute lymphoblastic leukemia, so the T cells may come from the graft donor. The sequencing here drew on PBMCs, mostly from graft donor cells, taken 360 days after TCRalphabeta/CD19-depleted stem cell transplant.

The CDR3 here reads CASSSGQGATDTQYF. The DNA sequence reads TGTGCCAGCAGCTCCGGACAGGGGGCCACAGATACGCAGTATTTT. The chain is encoded by TRBV7-9 joined to TRBJ2-3, with 11 bases in between that match TRBD1. V has 4 bases trimmed and J has 2 bases trimmed; junction bases matching no gene number 2. The CDR3 contains 15 residues, cysteine and phenylalanine counted. The DNA shown is the 45-base CDR3, in frame from base 1. CDR1 and CDR2 were assigned from the germline V gene (reference sequence) as SEHNR and FQNEAQ.